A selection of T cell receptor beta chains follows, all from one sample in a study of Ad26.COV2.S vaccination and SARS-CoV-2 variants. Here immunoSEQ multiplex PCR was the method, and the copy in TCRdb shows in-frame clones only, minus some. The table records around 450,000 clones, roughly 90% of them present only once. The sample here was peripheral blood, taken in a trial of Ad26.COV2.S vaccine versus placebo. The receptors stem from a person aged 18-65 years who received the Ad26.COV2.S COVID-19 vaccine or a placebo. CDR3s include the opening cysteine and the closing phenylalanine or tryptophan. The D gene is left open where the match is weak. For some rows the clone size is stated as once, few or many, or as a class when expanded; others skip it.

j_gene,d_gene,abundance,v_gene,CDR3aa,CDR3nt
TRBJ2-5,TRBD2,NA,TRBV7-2,CASSPPGGQETQYF,TGTGCCAGCAGCCCCCCGGGGGGGCAAGAGACCCAGTACTTC
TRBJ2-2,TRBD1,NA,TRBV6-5,CASSRTGGATGELFF,TGTGCCAGCAGTCGGACAGGGGGGGCCACCGGGGAGCTGTTTTTT
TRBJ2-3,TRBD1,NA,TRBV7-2,CASSLPLGQGNTDTQYF,TGTGCCAGCAGCTTACCACTGGGACAGGGCAACACAGATACGCAGTATTTT
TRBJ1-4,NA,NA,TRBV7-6,CASSLGRANEKLFF,TGTGCCAGCAGCTTAGGTCGAGCTAATGAAAAACTGTTTTTT
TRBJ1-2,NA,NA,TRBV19,CASSLGSWGNYGYTF,TGTGCCAGTAGTCTTGGCAGCTGGGGAAACTATGGCTACACCTTC
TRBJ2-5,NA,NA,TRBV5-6,CASSLYRDHRYF,TGTGCCAGCAGCTTATACAGGGATCACCGCTACTTC
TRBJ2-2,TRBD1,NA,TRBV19,CATLGQGALAADFNTGELFF,TGTGCCACCCTCGGACAGGGAGCATTAGCGGCCGACTTTAACACCGGGGAGCTGTTTTTT
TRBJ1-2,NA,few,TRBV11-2,CASLGRLDGYTF,TGTGCCAGCCTAGGGAGACTAGATGGCTACACCTTC
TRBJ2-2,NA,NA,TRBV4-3,CASSQDRSNTGELFF,TGCGCCAGCAGCCAAGATCGATCGAACACCGGGGAGCTGTTTTTT
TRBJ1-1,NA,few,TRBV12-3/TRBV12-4,CASSLTENTEAFF,TGTGCCAGCAGTTTAACGGAGAACACTGAAGCTTTCTTT
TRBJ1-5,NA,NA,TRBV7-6,CASSLGFQGNSNQPQHF,TGTGCCAGCAGCTTAGGGTTTCAGGGGAATAGCAATCAGCCCCAGCATTTT